These 2 T cell receptor beta chains originate from one sample sequenced in a study of radiotherapy plus CTLA-4 blockade in lung cancer. Profiled with immunoSEQ multiplex PCR; TCRdb holds only in-frame clones, not every one. The sample carries about 94,000 clones, approximately 80% recorded once. Source: peripheral blood, taken from a patient treated with radiotherapy plus ipilimumab. Source of these receptors: a human donor with non-small cell lung cancer that progressed on radiotherapy plus ipilimumab.

This clone was counted a single time. The chain combines TRBV19 with TRBJ2-1; a weak D match, TRBD1 (5 bases). The CDR3 consists of 14 residues. CDR1 and CDR2 from the germline V gene are LNHDA and SQIVND (reference sequence). CDR3 sequence (DNA): TGTGCTCACTCCCAGGACAATTCCTACAATGAGCAGTTCTTC. It is translated as CAHSQDNSYNEQFF. The whole variable domain, remainder taken from reference TRBV19 and TRBJ2-1, is DGGITQSPKYLFRKEGQNVTLSCEQNLNHDAMYWYRQDPGQGLRLIYYSQIVNDFQKGDIAEGYSVSREKKESFPLTVTSAQKNPTAFYLCAHSQDNSYNEQFFGPGTRLTVL.

J is TRBJ2-7 and V is TRBV5-4; 12 bases are a match to TRBD2. The CDR3 covers 15 residues. The germline V gene encodes CDR1 SGHNT and CDR2 YYREEE (reference sequence). The V and J ends lost 3 bases and 4 bases, in that order; junction bases with no gene match: 5. The CDR3 nucleotides read TGTGCCAGCAGCTCGCTAGCGGGAGGGAGGTACGAGCAGTACGTC. Translating it yields CASSSLAGGRYEQYV.